This T cell receptor (beta chain) comes out of a study of Ad26.COV2.S vaccination and SARS-CoV-2 variants. Overall study: Administration of Ad26.COV2.S was intramuscular, either once or twice 56 days apart. Study results and limitations: Post-vaccination spike-specific CD8+ and CD4+ T cell responses reportedly had substantial breadth.

Method: immunoSEQ multiplex PCR; TCRdb's copy keeps in-frame clones and lacks some. This sample has about half a million clones, with roughly nine tenths found just once. Documented treatment: roughly 20 received Ad26.COV2.S at low or high dose, single or two shots; about five received placebo; per-sample allocation not given. Samples analyzed were those drawn on day 63 after the first vaccine or placebo injection. The individual, an adult aged 18-55 years, was a donor in Boston. Spike of the Wuhan-strain SARS-CoV-2 was expressed by an Ad26 vector, which formed the vaccine. Germline CDR1 and CDR2: LNHDA and SQIVND (reference sequence). The CDR3 consists of 14 residues. Trimming removed 3 bases from V and 3 bases from J, with 9 bases in between. Comment on this clone: Its specificity is not known.

The sample in question was peripheral blood, obtained in a trial of Ad26.COV2.S vaccine versus placebo. This receptor was taken from a person between 18 and 65 years old who received the Ad26.COV2.S COVID-19 vaccine or a placebo. The chain joins TRBV19 to TRBJ2-4; D is perhaps TRBD1 or TRBD2 (6 bases each). The CDR3 loop reads CASSMGGYKNIQYF. The CDR3 DNA reads as TGTGCCAGTAGTATGGGGGGCTACAAAAACATTCAGTACTTC.